One and the same sample provided the 21 T cell receptor beta chains below, sequenced in a study of T cell responses to AZD1222 COVID-19 vaccine. Method: immunoSEQ multiplex PCR; TCRdb's copy keeps in-frame clones and lacks some. The repertoire holds about 150,000 clones, with 90% as singletons. Sequenced material: peripheral blood, taken on day 0 of AZD1222 vaccination. The receptors originated from an adult in good health.

This clone was seen a few times. The sample has other DNA sequences that encode this CDR3 too. The chain combines TRBV2 with TRBJ1-1; D is ambiguous. Germline V gene lookup returns CDR1 SNHLY and CDR2 FYNNEI. V shed 4 bases and J shed 5 bases, with 5 bases lying between them. This CDR3 has 11 amino acids. The CDR3 DNA reads TGTGCCAGCAGTGTGGAGACTGAAGCTTTCTTT. Its protein is CASSVETEAFF.

The J gene is TRBJ1-4, the V gene TRBV5-1; the match to TRBD1 covers 9 bases. The CDR3 covers 16 residues. V was pared by 4 bases and J by 6 bases, with 10 bases of the junction left unmatched. The germline V gene encodes CDR1 SGHRS and CDR2 YFSETQ. In DNA form, the CDR3 reads TGCGCCAGCAGCGCGAAACAGGGGGCAGTGGATGAAAAACTGTTTTTT. It yields the protein CASSAKQGAVDEKLFF.

J is TRBJ2-3 and V is TRBV6-1; D call uncertain. CDR1 is MNHNS, CDR2 SASEGT, per germline. The CDR3 consists of 14 residues. Trimming removed 2 bases from V and 5 bases from J, with 11 bases in between. The CDR3 protein is CASSEPHSGDTQYF. Here the CDR3 DNA reads TGTGCCAGCAGTGAACCGCATAGTGGAGATACGCAGTATTTT.

The chain is built from TRBV5-1 and TRBJ2-5; TRBD2 agrees at 7 bases. This CDR3 comprises 16 residues. The junction had 16 bases not matched to a gene; V was cut back by 6 bases and J by 5 bases. The germline gives CDR1 SGHRS, CDR2 YFSETQ. This chain's CDR3 is CASIRASGGFKETQYF. CDR3 bases: TGCGCCAGCATCAGGGCCTCCGGGGGGTTTAAGGAGACCCAGTACTTC.

In its sample, this clone was seen a few times. This sequence joins TRBV7-2 and TRBJ1-4; a possible D gene is TRBD1 (5 bases). The length of the CDR3 is 14 residues. From germline, CDR1 is SGHTA and CDR2 FQGNSA. The V end lost 4 bases, the J end lost 5 bases, and 11 bases lay between the germline ends. In DNA form, the CDR3 reads TGTGCCAGCAGCTGGGGCCAGTTCAATGAAAAACTGTTTTTT. Protein: CASSWGQFNEKLFF.

V usage is TRBV7-2 and J usage is TRBJ1-4, with a weak D call TRBD1 (5 bases). The germline V gene encodes CDR1 SGHTA and CDR2 FQGNSA. Trimming removed 2 bases from V and 7 bases from J, with 14 bases in between. The CDR3 sequence is 15 residues long. The CDR3 nucleotides read TGTGCCAGCAGCTTAAACCAGGGTTACCGTGAAAAACTGTTTTTT. Protein product: CASSLNQGYREKLFF.

This rearrangement joins TRBV21-1 to TRBJ1-4. TRBV21-1 is a listed pseudogene. CDR3 length equals 14 residues. CDR3 in DNA: TGTGCCAGCAGCATGCAACGGCATAATGAAAAACTGTTTTTT. Its translation: CASSMQRHNEKLFF.

The chain carries TRBV7-2 and TRBJ2-3, with 14 bases identical to TRBD2. The trim removed 6 bases at V and 3 bases at J, leaving 2 bases unmatched. This CDR3 is 15 amino acids long. The V gene's germline CDR1 is SGHTA and CDR2 FQGNSA. The chain's CDR3 is CASRWTSGGTDTQYF. The CDR3 bases are TGTGCCAGCAGATGGACTAGCGGGGGGACAGATACGCAGTATTTT.

The rearrangement links TRBV6-5 to TRBJ1-5; D is possibly TRBD1 (5 bases). The CDR3 consists of 12 residues. V was cut by 4 bases and J by 6 bases, with 7 bases left in between. In germline, CDR1 is MNHEY, CDR2 SVGAGI. CDR3 DNA: TGTGCCAGCAGTTCGGGGACTCAGCCCCAGCATTTT. Protein sequence: CASSSGTQPQHF.

The chain carries TRBV5-1 and TRBJ1-1, with D unclear. The CDR3 covers 14 residues. Trimming shortened V by 4 bases and J by 7 bases, and 17 bases separated the two germline ends. Germline CDR1 and CDR2: SGHRS and YFSETQ. The CDR3 is CASSQDGSEGEAFF. The CDR3 DNA reads TGCGCCAGCAGCCAGGACGGGTCAGAGGGTGAAGCTTTCTTT.

This chain joins TRBV5-4 and TRBJ2-1, with TRBD2 matching over 12 bases. With V trimmed by 4 bases and J by 8 bases, 7 bases remained unmatched. This CDR3 is built from 15 residues. Germline assignment: CDR1 SGHNT and CDR2 YYREEE (reference sequence). The CDR3 DNA follows: TGTGCCAGCAGCCCCCTAGCGGGGGGGCGATATGAGCAGTTCTTC. Its translation: CASSPLAGGRYEQFF.

The rearrangement uses TRBV27 and TRBJ1-2; perhaps TRBD1 as D (6 bases). V lost 2 bases to trimming and J lost 2 bases, with 15 bases between them. Per the germline V gene, CDR1 is MNHEY and CDR2 is SMNVEV (reference sequence). This CDR3 comprises 16 residues. The CDR3 nucleotides are TGTGCCAGCAGTTTAGTTTGGGGGGCGGCAAACTATGGCTACACCTTC. Translated: CASSLVWGAANYGYTF.

V is TRBV7-2 and J is TRBJ2-3, with D perhaps assigned TRBD1 or TRBD2 (6 bases each). The CDR3 is 17 residues long. V lost 4 bases and J lost 1, with 18 bases in between. Germline assignment: CDR1 SGHTA and CDR2 FQGNSA. The CDR3 DNA reads as TGTGCCAGCAGCTCCGACTCGACTCGGGGGCGCACAGATACGCAGTATTTT. Amino acid sequence: CASSSDSTRGRTDTQYF. The complete variable domain, with remaining parts taken from reference TRBV7-2 and TRBJ2-3, reads GAGVSQSPSNKVTEKGKDVELRCDPISGHTALYWYRQSLGQGLEFLIYFQGNSAPDKSGLPSDRFSAERTGGSVSTLTIQRTQQEDSAVYLCASSSDSTRGRTDTQYFGPGTRLTVL.

Only one count was recorded for this clone. V is TRBV2 and J is TRBJ1-6; 11 bases are a match to TRBD1. CDR3 size: 15 residues. Per germline, CDR1 SNHLY and CDR2 FYNNEI. Unmatched junction bases numbered 10, after V lost 8 bases and J lost 10 bases. The CDR3 region has the DNA TGTGCCAGCGGCCCCCCGGACAGGGGGCTCTCACCCCTCCACTTT. Protein: CASGPPDRGLSPLHF.

DNA for the CDR3: TGTGCCAGCAGTCTGAGGGTAATTAATTCACCCCTCCACTTT. It specifies CASSLRVINSPLHF. V gene TRBV5-6 combines with J gene TRBJ1-6; no reliable D call. Germline assignment: CDR1 SGHDT and CDR2 YYEEEE. This CDR3 region has 14 residues. The V gene lost 5 bases and the J gene lost 6 bases, with 12 bases spanning the gap.

This clone has only one observation. J is TRBJ1-3 and V is TRBV29-1; D not certain. V lost 6 bases and J lost 4, with 10 bases in between. Germline CDR1 reads SQVTM; CDR2 reads ANQGSEA. This CDR3 region has 12 residues. This CDR3 is CSVREPGNTIYF. In DNA form, the CDR3 reads TGCAGCGTCCGGGAACCAGGAAACACCATATATTTT. Looking up the rest from reference TRBV29-1 and TRBJ1-3 gives the full variable domain: SAVISQKPSRDICQRGTSLTIQCQVDSQVTMMFWYRQQPGQSLTLIATANQGSEATYESGFVIDKFPISRPNLTFSTLTVSNMSPEDSSIYLCSVREPGNTIYFGEGSWLTVV.

This chain joins TRBV3-1 (or the pseudogene TRBV3-2) and TRBJ2-2, with D maybe TRBD2 (6 bases). This CDR3 spans 17 amino acids. V gave up 0 bases and J gave up 1 base, with 12 bases separating them. CDR1 and CDR2 from the germline V gene are LGHDT and YNNKEL (reference sequence). The CDR3: CASSQDDGGGNTGELFF. CDR3 DNA sequence: TGTGCCAGCAGCCAAGACGACGGGGGAGGGAACACCGGGGAGCTGTTTTTT.

The chain recombines TRBV19 with TRBJ2-1; 8 nucleotides align to TRBD2. Germline assignment: CDR1 LNHDA and CDR2 SQIVND (reference sequence). This CDR3 contains 18 residues. Trimming cost V 2 bases and J 3 bases; bases outside gene matches: 12. The CDR3 protein is CASSIQETSDVFYNEQFF. CDR3 DNA: TGTGCCAGTAGTATACAGGAGACTAGCGACGTTTTCTACAATGAGCAGTTCTTC.

This clone occurred once. The chain employs TRBV7-9 and TRBJ1-2; 8 bases map to TRBD1. The length of the CDR3 is 13 residues. The germline V gene encodes CDR1 SEHNR and CDR2 FQNEAQ (reference sequence). Losses at the gene ends were 4 bases for V and 5 bases for J; bases not matched to a gene: 3. CDR3 loop: CASSWTGRYGYTF. The CDR3 coding sequence is TGTGCCAGCAGCTGGACAGGGAGGTATGGCTACACCTTC.

The genes are TRBV5-6 and TRBJ2-7, with TRBD2 matching over 7 bases. V shed 6 bases and J 3 bases; nucleotides not matched to a gene: 18. This CDR3 region has 17 residues. Germline CDR1 SGHDT, CDR2 YYEEEE. The CDR3 sequence: CASNTWIYGGDYYEQYF. CDR3 bases: TGTGCCAGCAACACTTGGATCTACGGCGGGGACTACTACGAGCAGTACTTC.

This clone was picked up one time. This chain connects TRBV16 to TRBJ2-2; no reliable D call. Trimming cost V 0 bases and J 6 bases, with 5 bases left between them. This CDR3 comprises 13 residues. Per the germline V gene, CDR1 is KGHSY and CDR2 is FQNENV. The DNA for the CDR3 is TGTGCCAGCAGCCAATCCACTTCCGGGGAGCTGTTTTTT. Translating it yields CASSQSTSGELFF.